Listed here are 32 T cell receptor beta chains from one sample, sequenced in a study of shared clonotypes between healthy human individuals. Positive CCR7 selection of CD45RO-negative cells yielded the naive CD8 cells, and terminally differentiated effector memory CD45RA+ cells were excluded. Sequenced by immunoSEQ multiplex PCR; TCRdb stores in-frame clones only, minus some. Of millions of clones detected, under 95% appear once; the ten largest clones hold 1.5% to 2%. Sequencing was done on a sample of naive CD8+ T cells from PBMCs. These TCRs come from a man younger than 35 in good health. Some clones in this sample may be carry-over from other donors' samples.

This clone appeared once. This specimen includes other DNA sequences encoding the same CDR3. The gene calls are TRBV27 and TRBJ1-1, with TRBD1 as a possible D gene (5 bases). CDR1 is MNHEY and CDR2 is SMNVEV in the germline V gene (reference sequence). The CDR3 runs to 15 residues. Trimming took off 1 base at V and 1 base at J, with 10 bases between the two ends. CDR3 DNA: TGTGCCAGCAGTTTATTAGGAACAGGGAACACTGAAGCTTTCTTT. It is translated as CASSLLGTGNTEAFF.

The J gene is TRBJ2-7, the V gene TRBV7-9, with D uncertain. The CDR3 covers 16 residues. Germline V gene lookup returns CDR1 SEHNR and CDR2 FQNEAQ (reference sequence). Trimming stripped 5 bases from V and 0 bases from J, with 17 bases between. CDR3: CASSAAKGGPSYEQYF. The CDR3 nucleotides read TGTGCCAGCAGCGCGGCGAAAGGCGGACCCTCCTACGAGCAGTACTTC.

V gene TRBV11-3 combines with J gene TRBJ2-2; TRBD2 is a possible D gene (5 bases). The CDR3 length is 15 residues. Trimming stripped 4 bases from V and 0 bases from J, with 9 bases between. Looked up from germline, CDR1 is SGHNT and CDR2 is YENEEA. DNA of the CDR3: TGTGCCAGCAGCTCCACGCGGGCGAACACCGGGGAGCTGTTTTTT. It yields the protein CASSSTRANTGELFF.

CDR3 DNA sequence: TGTGCCATCAGTGAGTCCGGGACTAGCGGGAGGCCCAGAGATACGCAGTATTTT. Protein: CAISESGTSGRPRDTQYF. V usage is TRBV10-3 and J usage is TRBJ2-3, with 15 bases matching TRBD2. The germline V gene has CDR1 ENHRY and CDR2 SYGVKD. With 0 bases clipped from V and 5 bases from J, the junction kept 6 bases outside the gene matches. This CDR3 has 18 amino acids.

A single count supports this clone. The V gene is TRBV6-1, the J gene TRBJ2-1; no definite D call. Germline lookup yields CDR1 MNHNS and CDR2 SASEGT. V lost 2 bases, J lost 9 bases, and 11 bases lay in between. The CDR3 loop spans 13 amino acids. CDR3 region: CASSEKGRGEQFF. As DNA, the CDR3 is TGTGCCAGCAGTGAAAAGGGTCGTGGTGAGCAGTTCTTC.

A few counts support this clone. This sequence joins TRBV7-9 and TRBJ1-1; no clear D gene. The length of the CDR3 is 12 residues. The V gene's germline CDR1 is SEHNR and CDR2 FQNEAQ (reference sequence). Between the trimmed V and J ends, which lost 3 bases and 7 bases, there was a span of 9 bases. DNA for the CDR3: TGTGCCAGCAGCTTCGCGGACCGTGAAGCTTTCTTT. It yields the protein CASSFADREAFF.

V is TRBV28 and J is TRBJ2-7, with TRBD1 identical over 11 bases. The CDR3 has 18 amino acids. V lost 6 bases and J lost 2; bases outside the gene matches: 15. Germline V gene lookup returns CDR1 MDHEN and CDR2 SYDVKM. CDR3 protein: CASSTGTGGPQNPYEQYF. CDR3 nucleotides: TGTGCCAGCAGCACCGGGACAGGGGGACCACAGAATCCCTACGAGCAGTACTTC. Full variable domain (missing parts from reference TRBV28 and TRBJ2-7): DVKVTQSSRYLVKRTGEKVFLECVQDMDHENMFWYRQDPGLGLRLIYFSYDVKMKEKGDIPEGYSVSREKKERFSLILESASTNQTSMYLCASSTGTGGPQNPYEQYFGPGTRLTVT.

The chain is built from TRBV4-3 and TRBJ2-1; D gene ambiguous. Trimming removed 0 bases at V and 4 bases at J, with 10 bases between. Germline V gene sequence: CDR1 LGHNA, CDR2 YSLEER. This CDR3 contains 15 residues. The CDR3 DNA follows: TGCGCCAGCAGCCAAGATCTGGTCAGATACAATGAGCAGTTCTTC. It codes for CASSQDLVRYNEQFF.

This chain links TRBV9 with TRBJ1-4; D not resolved. Trimming took 0 bases from V and 4 from J, leaving 10 bases between them. In germline, CDR1 is SGDLS, CDR2 YYNGEE. This CDR3 has 15 residues. CDR3 coding DNA: TGTGCCAGCAGCGTAGGGGCTGTGAGTAATGAAAAACTGTTTTTT. Amino acids: CASSVGAVSNEKLFF.

The rearrangement joins TRBV7-8 to TRBJ2-7; the match to TRBD2 covers 7 bases. CDR1 and CDR2 (germline): SGHVS, FQNEAQ. V lost 2 bases and J lost 5; bases outside the gene matches: 3. The CDR3 has 13 amino acids. The CDR3 region is CASSLLAGDEQYF. CDR3 nucleotide sequence: TGTGCCAGCAGCTTACTGGCGGGGGACGAGCAGTACTTC. Combining the CDR3 with reference TRBV7-8 and TRBJ2-7 gives the whole variable domain GAGVSQSPRYKVAKRGQDVALRCDPISGHVSLFWYQQALGQGPEFLTYFQNEAQLDKSGLPSDRFFAERPEGSVSTLKIQRTQQEDSAVYLCASSLLAGDEQYFGPGTRLTVT.

About this clone: Other DNA sequences in this specimen translate into the identical CDR3. J is TRBJ2-7 and V is TRBV4-1; D gene ambiguous. CDR1 and CDR2 (germline): MGHRA, YSYEKL. V was shortened by 1 base and J by 2 bases, with 9 bases between the two germline ends. CDR3 length: 14 amino acids. The CDR3 spells CASSQVPGPYEQYF. The CDR3 DNA is TGCGCCAGCAGCCAAGTTCCGGGTCCCTACGAGCAGTACTTC.

This chain connects TRBV7-9 to TRBJ1-4; tentative D call: TRBD1 (5 bases). V lost 4 bases and J lost 4, with 16 bases in between. Germline V lookup: CDR1 SEHNR, CDR2 FQNEAQ (reference sequence). This CDR3 contains 16 residues. The CDR3 DNA reads TGTGCCAGCAGCTCTCCTCGACAGAATTATAATGAAAAACTGTTTTTT. Amino acids: CASSSPRQNYNEKLFF.

The chain uses TRBV7-9 and TRBJ2-1; 7 nucleotides align to TRBD1. The trim removed 3 bases at V and 6 bases at J, leaving 8 bases unmatched. The CDR3 extends over 15 amino acids. The germline gives CDR1 SEHNR, CDR2 FQNEAQ (reference sequence). CDR3 sequence reads: CASSFNRGQVNEQFF. CDR3 DNA sequence: TGTGCCAGCAGCTTCAACAGGGGTCAGGTCAATGAGCAGTTCTTC.

The V call is TRBV5-4, the J call TRBJ2-5; 10 bases align to TRBD2. This CDR3 comprises 16 residues. The junction had 8 bases not matched to a gene; V was cut back by 3 bases and J by 3 bases. Germline V gene sequence: CDR1 SGHNT, CDR2 YYREEE (reference sequence). Here the CDR3 DNA reads TGTGCCAGCAGCTACGGTCTAGCGGGAGTGAAAGAGACCCAGTACTTC. The encoded protein is CASSYGLAGVKETQYF.

The rearrangement joins TRBV7-3 to TRBJ2-1; TRBD2 matches 7 bases. CDR3 length: 14 amino acids. Germline loops: CDR1 SGHTA, CDR2 FQGTGA. V lost 4 bases and J lost 10; bases outside the gene matches: 10. The CDR3 region has the DNA TGTGCCAGCAGCTCCTGGAGGGAGGGCCAAGAGCAGTTCTTC. It yields the protein CASSSWREGQEQFF.

This chain uses TRBV25-1 with TRBJ2-3; 15 bases are a match to TRBD2. Germline V lookup: CDR1 MGHDK, CDR2 SYGVNS. This CDR3 has 18 amino acids. The trim removed 3 bases at V and 2 bases at J, leaving 6 bases unmatched. The DNA for the CDR3 is TGTGCCAGCAGTGATCATGGACTAGCGGGAGGGTACACAGATACGCAGTATTTT. Protein product: CASSDHGLAGGYTDTQYF. The full variable domain, rest sourced from reference TRBV25-1 and TRBJ2-3, is EADIYQTPRYLVIGTGKKITLECSQTMGHDKMYWYQQDPGMELHLIHYSYGVNSTEKGDLSSESTVSRIRTEHFPLTLESARPSHTSQYLCASSDHGLAGGYTDTQYFGPGTRLTVL.

The J gene is TRBJ2-1, the V gene TRBV11-2; TRBD2 matches at 8 bases. CDR3 length: 15 residues. Germline V gene sequence: CDR1 SGHAT, CDR2 FQNNGV. The V gene end was trimmed by 6 bases and the J gene end by 3 bases; junction bases not matched to a gene: 7. The DNA for the CDR3 is TGTGCCAGCAGACCAGCGGGAGTAATCTACAATGAGCAGTTCTTC. Amino acid sequence: CASRPAGVIYNEQFF.

The V and J genes are TRBV28 and TRBJ1-1, with D possibly matching TRBD1 (6 bases). The germline V gene has CDR1 MDHEN and CDR2 SYDVKM. V was cut by 5 bases and J by 7 bases, with 17 bases left in between. The CDR3 loop spans 14 amino acids. CDR3 in amino acids: CASSPPTGHFEAFF. CDR3 coding DNA: TGTGCCAGCAGTCCCCCGACAGGACACTTTGAAGCTTTCTTT.

A note on this clone: Different DNA sequences within this sample yield the same CDR3. The chain uses TRBV27 and TRBJ1-5; D call uncertain. The CDR3 covers 14 residues. CDR1 is MNHEY, CDR2 SMNVEV, per germline (reference sequence). V was trimmed by 2 bases and J by 0 bases, leaving 5 bases between them. The CDR3 loop reads CASSLHGSNQPQHF. Here the CDR3 DNA reads TGTGCCAGCAGTTTACACGGTAGCAATCAGCCCCAGCATTTT.

As concerns this clone: This sample also contains other DNA sequences that code for the same CDR3. V is TRBV9 and J is TRBJ2-7; the D gene is possibly TRBD2 (6 bases). The V end lost 2 bases, the J end lost 6 bases, and 9 bases lay between the germline ends. The CDR3 loop spans 12 amino acids. Germline-derived CDR1 and CDR2 are SGDLS and YYNGEE. This CDR3 reads CASSVGGGEQYF. The DNA for the CDR3 is TGTGCCAGCAGCGTGGGGGGTGGCGAGCAGTACTTC.

A note on this clone: Within the sample, other DNA sequences also encode this same CDR3. This chain connects TRBV27 to TRBJ2-7, with D perhaps being TRBD1 or TRBD2 (5 bases each). Germline assignment: CDR1 MNHEY and CDR2 SMNVEV (reference sequence). V lost 6 bases and J 6 bases, leaving 9 bases between the germline ends. The CDR3 is 11 amino acids. The CDR3 protein is CASSRGGEQYF. The CDR3 nucleotides read TGTGCCAGCAGCCGGGGCGGCGAGCAGTACTTC.

The CDR3 protein is CASSLTNRGNEQFF. The DNA of the CDR3 is TGCGCCAGCAGCTTGACCAACAGGGGAAATGAGCAGTTCTTC. The chain combines TRBV5-1 with TRBJ2-1; 7 bases are a match to TRBD1. CDR3 length equals 14 residues. V was pared by 1 base and J by 7 bases, with 5 bases of the junction left unmatched. Germline CDR1 reads SGHRS; CDR2 reads YFSETQ.

This clone was counted a single time. J is TRBJ2-7 and V is TRBV2, with TRBD2 identical over 9 bases. V gave up 11 bases and J gave up 3 bases; unmatched junction bases: 8. Germline CDR1 and CDR2: SNHLY and FYNNEI. The CDR3 is 13 residues long. CDR3 bases: TGTGCCGGACGACTAGCGGAGAACTACGAGCAGTACTTC. This encodes CAGRLAENYEQYF.

This chain joins TRBV5-6 and TRBJ1-3; TRBD1 aligns across 9 bases. The J segment lost 6 bases and the V segment lost 4 bases, leaving 8 bases of the junction unmatched. This CDR3 has 15 residues. Germline V gene data show CDR1 as SGHDT and CDR2 as YYEEEE. The CDR3 spells CASSGDGQGQNTIYF. CDR3 DNA sequence: TGTGCCAGCAGCGGGGACGGACAGGGGCAAAACACCATATATTTT.

V gene TRBV19 combines with J gene TRBJ2-2; TRBD2 might be the D (5 bases). The CDR3 covers 14 residues. V was shortened by 9 bases and J by 4 bases, with 15 bases between the two germline ends. The germline CDR1 and CDR2 sequences are LNHDA and SQIVND (reference sequence). The CDR3 sequence: CASEGISGTGELFF. Written as DNA, the CDR3 is TGTGCCAGCGAGGGTATATCCGGCACCGGGGAGCTGTTTTTT.

This clone has only one observation. J is TRBJ1-1 and V is TRBV11-2; TRBD1 aligns across 7 bases. Trimming at V came to 2 bases and at J to 11 bases, leaving 14 bases not matched to a gene. The CDR3 covers 15 residues. In germline, CDR1 is SGHAT, CDR2 FQNNGV. CDR3 region: CASSLRMTGHVGAFF. CDR3 DNA: TGTGCCAGCAGCTTACGGATGACAGGGCACGTTGGCGCTTTCTTT.

Turning to this clone: The same CDR3 is also encoded by other DNA sequences in this sample. The chain is built from TRBV5-8 and TRBJ2-1; D is unresolved. Germline CDR1 SGHTS, CDR2 YDEGEE. The CDR3 has 15 residues. The V and J ends lost 2 bases and 0 bases respectively, with 9 bases between them. The CDR3 sequence is CASSLGQSSYNEQFF. The CDR3 DNA follows: TGTGCCAGCAGCTTAGGGCAGAGCTCCTACAATGAGCAGTTCTTC.

The chain has TRBV7-9 and TRBJ2-1; unclear D gene. The CDR3 contains 13 residues. Germline loops: CDR1 SEHNR, CDR2 FQNEAQ (reference sequence). Trimming removed 5 bases from V and 8 bases from J, with 13 bases in between. The CDR3 region has the DNA TGTGCCAGCAGCACGCGATCTAATGATGAGCAGTTCTTC. This translates into CASSTRSNDEQFF. Supplemented by reference TRBV7-9 and TRBJ2-1, the full variable domain reads DTGVSQNPRHKITKRGQNVTFRCDPISEHNRLYWYRQTLGQGPEFLTYFQNEAQLEKSRLLSDRFSAERPKGSFSTLEIQRTEQGDSAMYLCASSTRSNDEQFFGPGTRLTVL.

V usage is TRBV5-5 and J usage is TRBJ2-2; the D gene is possibly TRBD2 (6 bases). CDR3 size: 15 residues. Germline V gene data show CDR1 as SGHKS and CDR2 as YYEKEE (reference sequence). The V and J ends lost 2 bases and 5 bases respectively, with 13 bases between them. CDR3 region: CASSFYPGATGELFF. As DNA, the CDR3 is TGTGCCAGCAGCTTTTATCCGGGAGCTACCGGGGAGCTGTTTTTT.

V usage is TRBV9 and J usage is TRBJ2-7, with 7 positions matching TRBD1. The junction had 7 bases not matched to a gene; V was cut back by 4 bases and J by 6 bases. The germline gives CDR1 SGDLS, CDR2 YYNGEE. The CDR3 totals 13 residues. The CDR3 spells CASSTGTVAEQYF. DNA for the CDR3: TGTGCCAGCAGCACTGGGACAGTCGCCGAGCAGTACTTC.

V and J are TRBV7-2 and TRBJ1-2, with D hard to call. Germline V gene lookup returns CDR1 SGHTA and CDR2 FQGNSA. The CDR3 totals 14 residues. V was trimmed by 1 base and J by 0 bases, leaving 6 bases between them. As DNA, the CDR3 is TGTGCCAGCAGCTTAGAGGCATCTAACTATGGCTACACCTTC. It translates to CASSLEASNYGYTF.

V and J are TRBV6-6 and TRBJ2-5; TRBD2 aligns across 11 bases. Germline trimming cut 1 base from V and 5 bases from J; bases unmatched to any gene: 6. CDR3 length: 16 amino acids. Germline V lookup: CDR1 MNHNY, CDR2 SVGAGI (reference sequence). This CDR3 reads CASSYFRTSGLETQYF. The CDR3 DNA sequence: TGTGCCAGCAGTTACTTCAGGACTAGCGGGTTGGAGACCCAGTACTTC.